A single sample is the source of the 32 T cell receptor beta chains below, sequenced in a study of CD8 T cells in Susac syndrome. Random-hexamer reverse transcription was applied to roughly 0.45 to 1 ug RNA. TCRdb itself ran the immunoSEQ multiplex PCR reads through MiXCR, one entry per CDR3 protein. The data hold more than 250,000 distinct CDR3 sequences, with under 95% observed a single time. The sequenced sample consisted of CD4+ T cells from PBMCs. Receptors originate from a human donor with multiple sclerosis.

This clonotype has a single count. The V gene is TRBV2, the J gene TRBJ2-1, with 7 bases identical to TRBD1. CDR1 is SNHLY and CDR2 is FYNNEI in the germline V gene. This CDR3 has 13 residues. Losses at the gene ends were 1 base for V and 10 bases for J; bases not matched to a gene: 4. This chain's CDR3 is CASSEGLGGEQFF. The CDR3 DNA reads as TGTGCCAGCAGTGAAGGTTTAGGGGGCGAGCAGTTCTTC.

This rearrangement joins TRBV5-5 to TRBJ1-5; TRBD1 aligns across 9 bases. The V gene end was trimmed by 4 bases and the J gene end by 10 bases; junction bases not matched to a gene: 9. This CDR3 contains 14 residues. Germline V gene sequence: CDR1 SGHKS, CDR2 YYEKEE (reference sequence). As DNA, the CDR3 is TGTGCCAGCAGCCCGGGACAGGGTTGGATACCCCAGCATTTT. This translates into CASSPGQGWIPQHF.

Written as DNA, the CDR3 is TGCAGTGCTATCCACTTCGGGCTAGCGGGAGGGTCGGGCGAGCAGTACTTC. Amino acids: CSAIHFGLAGGSGEQYF. This sequence joins TRBV20-1 and TRBJ2-7, with TRBD2 matching 12 bases. J gave up 6 bases and V 4 bases, and 16 bases lay outside the gene matches. The V gene's germline CDR1 is DFQATT and CDR2 SNEGSKA (reference sequence). This CDR3 contains 17 residues.

V usage is TRBV30 and J usage is TRBJ1-5; D not resolved. The V end was cut by 2 bases, the J end by 5 bases, with 10 bases between. The length of the CDR3 is 13 residues. Germline values: CDR1 GTSNPN, CDR2 SVGIG (reference sequence). The CDR3 is CAWSRQTDQPQHF. The CDR3 nucleotides read TGTGCCTGGAGTCGTCAGACCGATCAGCCCCAGCATTTT.

The rearrangement joins TRBV7-9 to TRBJ2-1; 14 bases align to TRBD2. The germline gives CDR1 SEHNR, CDR2 FQNEAQ (reference sequence). The CDR3 sequence is 17 residues long. Trimming cost V 5 bases and J 9 bases; bases outside gene matches: 12. CDR3 residues: CASSRQTSGRAFVEQFF. The CDR3 region has the DNA TGTGCCAGCAGCCGACAGACTAGCGGGAGGGCCTTTGTTGAGCAGTTCTTC.

The chain recombines TRBV29-1 with TRBJ2-3; 7 positions match TRBD2. The CDR3 sequence is 13 residues long. The V segment lost 7 bases and the J segment 2 bases; nucleotides outside the gene matches: 6. Germline-derived CDR1 and CDR2 are SQVTM and ANQGSEA. The DNA of the CDR3 is TGCAGCGCTTGGGGGGGGTCCACAGATACGCAGTATTTT. Protein sequence: CSAWGGSTDTQYF.

The CDR3 spells CASPGLAGGFGETQYF. The CDR3 DNA is TGTGCCAGCCCGGGACTAGCGGGAGGGTTTGGAGAGACCCAGTACTTC. This chain joins TRBV21-1 and TRBJ2-5; the table's D call of TRBD2 was not tested on the DNA. TRBV21-1 is reported as a pseudogene. CDR3 length: 16 residues.

The J gene is TRBJ2-5, the V gene TRBV21-1; the D call of TRBD2 is as the table states it, not checked on the DNA. TRBV21-1 is assigned pseudogene status. The CDR3 has 18 amino acids. The CDR3 protein is CASLAFADCPRPKETQYF. CDR3 DNA: TGTGCCAGCCTAGCATTCGCCGACTGCCCTAGACCAAAAGAGACCCAGTACTTC.

The genes are TRBV30 and TRBJ2-7; D possibly uses TRBD1 or TRBD2 (6 bases each). This CDR3 region has 14 residues. Germline assignment: CDR1 GTSNPN and CDR2 SVGIG (reference sequence). V lost 4 bases and J lost 9, with 22 bases in between. The CDR3 is CAWKSQGWRGRQYF. For the CDR3, the DNA is TGTGCCTGGAAGTCCCAGGGGTGGAGGGGGAGGCAGTACTTC.

V gene TRBV4-3 combines with J gene TRBJ2-7; possible D gene TRBD2, 6 bases. Germline V gives CDR1 LGHNA, CDR2 YSLEER. V shed 3 bases and J shed 3 bases, with 12 bases lying between them. The CDR3 has 14 amino acids. This CDR3 is CASSHRSGSYEQYF. Written as DNA, the CDR3 is TGCGCCAGCAGCCATAGGTCCGGGAGCTACGAGCAGTACTTC.

The chain uses TRBV15 and TRBJ2-7; D possibly uses TRBD1 or TRBD2 (5 bases each). Trimming shortened V by 1 base and J by 7 bases, and 17 bases separated the two germline ends. This CDR3 is 15 amino acids long. Germline V CDR1 and CDR2: LNHNV, YYDKDF (reference sequence). CDR3 loop: CATSRVPRGTWEQYF. The CDR3 bases are TGTGCCACCAGCAGAGTCCCCCGGGGCACTTGGGAGCAGTACTTC.

The J gene is TRBJ2-1, the V gene TRBV20-1, with unresolved D. Trimming stripped 5 bases from V and 9 bases from J, with 11 bases between. The CDR3 is 11 residues long. Germline assignment: CDR1 DFQATT and CDR2 SNEGSKA (reference sequence). CDR3 in amino acids: CSARAALEQFF. CDR3 coding DNA: TGCAGTGCTCGCGCGGCGCTTGAGCAGTTCTTC.

The chain couples TRBV7-2 to TRBJ2-4, with D unclear. Germline V gene sequence: CDR1 SGHTA, CDR2 FQGNSA. Between the trimmed V and J ends, which lost 5 bases and 0 bases, there was a span of 14 bases. The CDR3 sequence is 16 residues long. Written as DNA, the CDR3 is TGTGCCAGCAGCCGTGGTAACATACTAGCCAAAAACATTCAGTACTTC. This translates into CASSRGNILAKNIQYF.

This sequence joins TRBV6-1 and TRBJ1-1, with 9 bases fitting TRBD1. The CDR3 is made up of 16 amino acids. Germline CDR1 is MNHNS and CDR2 is SASEGT. Trimming at V came to 6 bases and at J to 2 bases, leaving 10 bases not matched to a gene. The CDR3 spells CASRLTGGRSNTEAFF. DNA for the CDR3: TGTGCCAGCAGATTGACAGGGGGTAGGAGTAACACTGAAGCTTTCTTT.

This rearrangement joins TRBV7-9 to TRBJ2-7; 10 nucleotides align to TRBD1. The J segment lost 4 bases and the V segment lost 3 bases, leaving 6 bases of the junction unmatched. The CDR3 runs 15 residues. Looked up from germline, CDR1 is SEHNR and CDR2 is FQNEAQ (reference sequence). CDR3 sequence reads: CASSFADRGKYEQYF. CDR3 DNA sequence: TGTGCCAGCAGCTTCGCGGACAGGGGGAAATACGAGCAGTACTTC.

The chain links TRBV6-5 to TRBJ2-7, with a tentative D call TRBD1 (5 bases). With 2 bases removed from V and 3 bases from J, the gap between germline ends came to 14 bases. The length of the CDR3 is 15 residues. Germline values: CDR1 MNHEY, CDR2 SVGAGI. CDR3 sequence reads: CASSYASTGFYEQYF. The CDR3 DNA is TGTGCCAGCAGTTACGCCAGCACAGGCTTCTACGAGCAGTACTTC.

The chain uses TRBV6-5 and TRBJ1-4; 9 positions agree with TRBD1. CDR3 size: 15 residues. The germline CDR1 and CDR2 sequences are MNHEY and SVGAGI. J gave up 6 bases and V 0 bases, and 2 bases lay outside the gene matches. Here the CDR3 DNA reads TGTGCCAGCAGTTACTCGGACAGGGGACATGAAAAACTGTTTTTT. Protein product: CASSYSDRGHEKLFF.

V usage is TRBV20-1 and J usage is TRBJ2-4; D possibly matches TRBD1 or TRBD2 (5 bases each). The V gene lost 0 bases and the J gene lost 0 bases, with 12 bases spanning the gap. This CDR3 has 16 residues. The V gene's germline CDR1 is DFQATT and CDR2 SNEGSKA (reference sequence). The CDR3 is CSARDSWDLAKNIQYF. CDR3 nucleotides: TGCAGTGCTAGAGATTCGTGGGACCTAGCCAAAAACATTCAGTACTTC.

As DNA, the CDR3 is TGTGCCACCAGTGACTCCGGGACAGTATATGAAAAACTGTTTTTT. This encodes CATSDSGTVYEKLFF. The chain recombines TRBV24-1 with TRBJ1-4, with 7 nucleotides matching TRBD1. The germline CDR1 and CDR2 sequences are KGHDR and SFDVKD. V was pared by 4 bases and J by 6 bases, with 7 bases of the junction left unmatched. The CDR3 is made up of 15 amino acids.

The genes are TRBV10-3 and TRBJ2-1, with 7 bases that match TRBD2. The germline V gene encodes CDR1 ENHRY and CDR2 SYGVKD. Trimming took 10 bases from V and 8 from J; bases not matched to a gene: 11. The CDR3 covers 13 residues. CDR3 amino acids: CATREEREYEQFF. The CDR3 nucleotides read TGTGCCACCCGGGAGGAGCGGGAATATGAGCAGTTCTTC.

V gene TRBV20-1 combines with J gene TRBJ2-5, with no clear D. The length of the CDR3 is 12 residues. Germline loops: CDR1 DFQATT, CDR2 SNEGSKA (reference sequence). V lost 3 bases and J 1 base, leaving 6 bases between the germline ends. The CDR3 nucleotides read TGCAGTGCTAGGACCTTCCAAGAGACCCAGTACTTC. It translates to CSARTFQETQYF.

The V and J genes are TRBV7-6 and TRBJ2-5, with a possible D match to TRBD1 (6 bases). Germline lookup yields CDR1 SGHVS and CDR2 FNYEAQ. The CDR3 length is 15 residues. The ends were cut back, 5 bases at V and 7 bases at J, with 20 bases in the middle. For the CDR3, the DNA is TGTGCCAGCAGCCCTAATCTACACAGGGTAGGGACCCAGTACTTC. Its translation: CASSPNLHRVGTQYF.

V usage is TRBV2 and J usage is TRBJ2-3, with D possibly TRBD2 on 6 matching bases. Germline loops: CDR1 SNHLY, CDR2 FYNNEI. V lost 4 bases to trimming and J lost 6 bases, with 11 bases between them. The CDR3 extends over 13 amino acids. CDR3 sequence: CASSVGSLDTQYF. The CDR3 DNA is TGTGCCAGCAGTGTCGGGAGTCTGGATACGCAGTATTTT.

V is TRBV25-1 and J is TRBJ2-7; no definite D call. The CDR3 runs 15 residues. Germline loops: CDR1 MGHDK, CDR2 SYGVNS. The ends were cut back, 3 bases at V and 0 bases at J, with 12 bases in the middle. CDR3 amino acids: CASSEAGRRSYEQYF. CDR3 coding DNA: TGTGCCAGCAGTGAGGCAGGTCGCCGCTCCTACGAGCAGTACTTC.

V is TRBV5-4 and J is TRBJ1-1, with 9 bases matching TRBD1. The CDR3 runs 17 residues. V shed 4 bases, J shed 4 bases, and the junction held 14 bases outside the gene matches. Looked up from germline, CDR1 is SGHNT and CDR2 is YYREEE (reference sequence). Written as DNA, the CDR3 is TGTGCCAGCAGCCCTCCGGGACAGGGTCGATGGGGCACTGAAGCTTTCTTT. Amino acid sequence: CASSPPGQGRWGTEAFF.

This chain joins TRBV7-9 and TRBJ2-6, with TRBD1 matching over 10 bases. V gave up 5 bases and J gave up 0 bases; unmatched junction bases: 10. Per germline, CDR1 SEHNR and CDR2 FQNEAQ (reference sequence). This CDR3 contains 19 residues. DNA of the CDR3: TGTGCCAGCAGCCGTAATCCGGGGACAGGGGACTCTGGGGCCAACGTCCTGACTTTC. Amino acid sequence: CASSRNPGTGDSGANVLTF.

As to this clonotype: Its ends do not fully match the called genes, so a read error is possible. V gene TRBV19 combines with J gene TRBJ1-1; 10 nucleotides match TRBD1. Per the germline V gene, CDR1 is LNHDA and CDR2 is SQIVND (reference sequence). The CDR3 consists of 16 residues. This CDR3 reads CASSIRGTGVKTEAFF. The CDR3 DNA reads as TGTGCCAGTAGTATACGGGGGACAGGGGTGAAGACTGAAGCTTTCTTT.

This chain joins TRBV5-1 and TRBJ2-3, with D unclear. This CDR3 is built from 16 residues. CDR1 SGHRS and CDR2 YFSETQ come from the germline V gene. Trimming pared 0 bases from V and 0 bases from J, leaving 11 bases between. The CDR3 reads CASSLGTGLSTDTQYF. CDR3 bases: TGCGCCAGCAGCTTGGGTACTGGCCTCAGCACAGATACGCAGTATTTT.

Written as DNA, the CDR3 is TGTGCCAGCAGTCCCCGGAGCTATGGCTACACCTTC. This sequence encodes CASSPRSYGYTF. This sequence joins TRBV12-3 or TRBV12-4 and TRBJ1-2; D is ambiguous. The ends were cut back, 5 bases at V and 4 bases at J, with 8 bases in the middle. The CDR3 length is 12 residues.

The sample holds one count of this clonotype. The chain carries TRBV6-6 and TRBJ2-5, with D possibly TRBD1 on 6 matching bases. Germline V gene lookup returns CDR1 MNHNY and CDR2 SVGAGI (reference sequence). The length of the CDR3 is 14 residues. With 4 bases removed from V and 0 bases from J, the gap between germline ends came to 9 bases. In DNA, the CDR3 is TGTGCCAGCAGTTTCAGGGGTCACCAAGAGACCCAGTACTTC. Translation gives CASSFRGHQETQYF.

CDR3 amino acids: CASRPRGRLPDTQYF. In nucleotides, the CDR3 is TGTGCCAGCAGGCCCAGGGGGCGATTGCCAGATACGCAGTATTTT. This chain connects TRBV25-1 to TRBJ2-3; 8 bases map to TRBD1. The germline gives CDR1 MGHDK, CDR2 SYGVNS. Trimming cost V 6 bases and J 4 bases; bases outside gene matches: 9. CDR3 length equals 15 residues.

The chain joins TRBV30 to TRBJ2-7; D is uncertain. The CDR3 is 11 residues long. Germline lookup yields CDR1 GTSNPN and CDR2 SVGIG (reference sequence). Trimming shortened V by 4 bases and J by 4 bases, and 8 bases separated the two germline ends. The CDR3 is CAWKLRYEQYF. CDR3 coding DNA: TGTGCCTGGAAGCTTCGGTACGAGCAGTACTTC.